Each of the 7 T cell receptor beta chains below was sequenced from the same sample in a study of cytomegalovirus exposure and HLA in healthy donors. In the PCR, 60 Vbeta and 13 Jbeta primers were used. This table comes from immunoSEQ multiplex PCR, and its TCRdb copy is limited to in-frame clones, with some not included. The top ten clones hold around 1.4% of a sample with 210,000 or so clones, 87% of them seen once. The sequenced sample consisted of PBMCs. The receptors come from a man aged 25 to 40 in good health and CMV-seronegative.

The genes are TRBV7-2 and TRBJ2-5; D might be TRBD2 (6 bases). V lost 1 base, J lost 3 bases, and 9 bases lay in between. From germline, CDR1 is SGHTA and CDR2 FQGNSA. CDR3 size: 14 residues. The chain's CDR3 is CASSLDQREETQYF. The DNA for the CDR3 is TGTGCCAGCAGCTTAGATCAGCGGGAAGAGACCCAGTACTTC.

The chain has TRBV5-6 and TRBJ1-1; TRBD1 matches at 9 bases. Germline V CDR1 and CDR2: SGHDT, YYEEEE. The CDR3 spans 16 residues. The J segment lost 1 base and the V segment lost 4 bases, leaving 8 bases of the junction unmatched. The CDR3 DNA follows: TGTGCCAGCAGCCGCTTTACGACAGGGGGGAACACTGAAGCTTTCTTT. As protein: CASSRFTTGGNTEAFF.

The rearrangement joins TRBV5-1 to TRBJ2-1, with D possibly matching TRBD2 (6 bases). V was clipped by 5 bases and J by 8 bases, with 14 bases between them. From germline, CDR1 is SGHRS and CDR2 YFSETQ. This CDR3 has 13 residues. CDR3 protein: CASSFQSGDEQFF. The CDR3, as DNA: TGCGCCAGCAGTTTTCAGTCGGGGGATGAGCAGTTCTTC.

Comments on this clone: This same CDR3 is encoded by further DNA sequences in the sample. The chain combines TRBV27 with TRBJ1-2, with TRBD1 matching over 7 bases. The CDR3 length is 15 residues. The ends lost 5 bases at V and 3 bases at J; junction bases unmatched: 9. Per the germline V gene, CDR1 is MNHEY and CDR2 is SMNVEV (reference sequence). CDR3 amino acids: CASSPRQGHYYGYTF. CDR3 nucleotides: TGTGCCAGCAGTCCGAGACAGGGACACTACTATGGCTACACCTTC.

The chain recombines TRBV11-2 with TRBJ1-6; no reliable D call. Germline V gene sequence: CDR1 SGHAT, CDR2 FQNNGV. The V end lost 6 bases, the J end lost 7 bases, and 16 bases lay between the germline ends. This CDR3 is built from 15 residues. CDR3 loop: CASSSYGGPNSPLHF. DNA of the CDR3: TGTGCCAGCAGTTCCTACGGCGGCCCCAATTCACCCCTCCACTTT.

The rearrangement links TRBV20-1 to TRBJ2-7; D unresolved. This CDR3 is 11 amino acids long. Per germline, CDR1 DFQATT and CDR2 SNEGSKA (reference sequence). Trimming removed 4 bases at V and 4 bases at J, with 8 bases between. This CDR3 is CSAIPLYEQYF. DNA for the CDR3: TGCAGTGCTATCCCCCTTTACGAGCAGTACTTC.

This clone occurred once. This chain uses TRBV6-5 with TRBJ1-3; D might be TRBD1 (5 bases). The V end lost 5 bases, the J end lost 0 bases, and 11 bases lay between the germline ends. From germline, CDR1 is MNHEY and CDR2 SVGAGI. The CDR3 contains 15 residues. CDR3: CASSRTGDSGNTIYF. CDR3 coding DNA: TGTGCCAGCAGTCGGACGGGGGACTCTGGAAACACCATATATTTT.